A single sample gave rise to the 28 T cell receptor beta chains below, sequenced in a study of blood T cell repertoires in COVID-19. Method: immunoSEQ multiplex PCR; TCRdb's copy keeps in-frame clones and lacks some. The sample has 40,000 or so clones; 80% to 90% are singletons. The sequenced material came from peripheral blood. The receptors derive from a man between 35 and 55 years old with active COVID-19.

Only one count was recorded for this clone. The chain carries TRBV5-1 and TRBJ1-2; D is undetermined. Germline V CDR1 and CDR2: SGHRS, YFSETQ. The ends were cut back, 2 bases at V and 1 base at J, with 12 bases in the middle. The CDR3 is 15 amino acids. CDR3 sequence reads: CASSLNTYSNYGYTF. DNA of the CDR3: TGCGCCAGCAGCTTAAACACCTACAGTAACTATGGCTACACCTTC.

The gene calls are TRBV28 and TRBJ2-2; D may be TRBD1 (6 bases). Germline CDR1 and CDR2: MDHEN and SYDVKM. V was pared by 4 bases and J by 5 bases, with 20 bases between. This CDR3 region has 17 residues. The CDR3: CASSYFRGARRTGELFF. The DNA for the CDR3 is TGTGCCAGCAGTTATTTCAGGGGCGCGAGAAGGACCGGGGAGCTGTTTTTT. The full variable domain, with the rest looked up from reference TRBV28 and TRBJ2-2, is DVKVTQSSRYLVKRTGEKVFLECVQDMDHENMFWYRQDPGLGLRLIYFSYDVKMKEKGDIPEGYSVSREKKERFSLILESASTNQTSMYLCASSYFRGARRTGELFFGEGSRLTVL.

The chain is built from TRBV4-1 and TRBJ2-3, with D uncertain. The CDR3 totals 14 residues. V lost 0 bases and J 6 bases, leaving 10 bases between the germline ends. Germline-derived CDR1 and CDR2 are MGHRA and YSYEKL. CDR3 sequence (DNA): TGCGCCAGCAGCCAAGATTTCCTATCCGATACGCAGTATTTT. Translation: CASSQDFLSDTQYF.

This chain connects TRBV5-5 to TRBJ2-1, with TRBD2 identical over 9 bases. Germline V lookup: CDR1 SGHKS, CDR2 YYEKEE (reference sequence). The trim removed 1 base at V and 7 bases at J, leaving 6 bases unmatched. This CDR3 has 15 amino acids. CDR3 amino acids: CASSLRGTSLNEQFF. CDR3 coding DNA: TGTGCCAGCAGCTTGAGGGGGACTAGCTTGAATGAGCAGTTCTTC.

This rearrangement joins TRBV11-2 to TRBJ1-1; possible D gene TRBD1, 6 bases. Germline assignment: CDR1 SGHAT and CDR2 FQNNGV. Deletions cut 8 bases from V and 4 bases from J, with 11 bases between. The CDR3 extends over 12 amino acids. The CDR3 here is CASGTGSTEAFF. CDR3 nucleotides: TGTGCCAGCGGAACAGGGAGCACTGAAGCTTTCTTT.

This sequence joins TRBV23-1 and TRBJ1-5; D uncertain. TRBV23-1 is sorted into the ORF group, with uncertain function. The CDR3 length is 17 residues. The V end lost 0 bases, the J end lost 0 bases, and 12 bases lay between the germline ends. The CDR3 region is CASSQSIDGNSNQPQHF. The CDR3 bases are TGCGCCAGCAGTCAATCGATAGACGGGAATAGCAATCAGCCCCAGCATTTT.

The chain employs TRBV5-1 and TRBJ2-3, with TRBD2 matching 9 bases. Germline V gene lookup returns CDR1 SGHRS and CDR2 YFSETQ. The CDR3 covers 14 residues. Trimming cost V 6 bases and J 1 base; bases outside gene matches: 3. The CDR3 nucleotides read TGCGCCAGCATGGCGGGAGGGCGCACAGATACGCAGTATTTT. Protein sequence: CASMAGGRTDTQYF.

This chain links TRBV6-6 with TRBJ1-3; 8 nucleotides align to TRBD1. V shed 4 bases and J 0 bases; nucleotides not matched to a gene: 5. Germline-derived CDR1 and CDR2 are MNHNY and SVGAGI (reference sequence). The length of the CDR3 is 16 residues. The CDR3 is CASSWGTGSSGNTIYF. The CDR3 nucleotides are TGTGCCAGCAGTTGGGGGACAGGAAGCTCTGGAAACACCATATATTTT.

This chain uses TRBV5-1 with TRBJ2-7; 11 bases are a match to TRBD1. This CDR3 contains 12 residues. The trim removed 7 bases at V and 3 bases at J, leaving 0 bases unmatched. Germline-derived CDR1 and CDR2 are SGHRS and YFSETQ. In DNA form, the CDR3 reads TGCGCCAGCGGGACAGGGGGCTACGAGCAGTACTTC. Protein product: CASGTGGYEQYF.

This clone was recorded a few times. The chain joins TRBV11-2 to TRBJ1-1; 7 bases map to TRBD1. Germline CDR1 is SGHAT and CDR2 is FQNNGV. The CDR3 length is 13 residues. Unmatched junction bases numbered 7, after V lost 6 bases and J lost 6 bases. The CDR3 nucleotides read TGTGCCAGCAGGCCACAACAGGGGCCTGAAGCTTTCTTT. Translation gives CASRPQQGPEAFF. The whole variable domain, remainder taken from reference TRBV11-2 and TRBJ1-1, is EAGVAQSPRYKIIEKRQSVAFWCNPISGHATLYWYQQILGQGPKLLIQFQNNGVVDDSQLPKDRFSAERLKGVDSTLKIQPAKLEDSAVYLCASRPQQGPEAFFGQGTRLTVV.

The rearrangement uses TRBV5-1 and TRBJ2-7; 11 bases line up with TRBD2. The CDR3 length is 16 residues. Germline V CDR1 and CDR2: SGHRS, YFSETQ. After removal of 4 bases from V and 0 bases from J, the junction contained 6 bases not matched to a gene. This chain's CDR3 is CASSPGLAGYSYEQYF. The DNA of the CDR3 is TGCGCCAGCAGCCCAGGACTAGCGGGCTACTCCTACGAGCAGTACTTC.

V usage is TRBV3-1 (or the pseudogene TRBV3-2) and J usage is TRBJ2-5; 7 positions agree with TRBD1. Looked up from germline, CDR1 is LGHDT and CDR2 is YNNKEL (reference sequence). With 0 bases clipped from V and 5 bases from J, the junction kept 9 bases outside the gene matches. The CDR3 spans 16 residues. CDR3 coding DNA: TGTGCCAGCAGCCAAGATCTCACAGGGGTCGCCGAGACCCAGTACTTC. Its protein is CASSQDLTGVAETQYF.

The chain's CDR3 is CASSSPGQLYGYTF. The CDR3 nucleotides are TGTGCCAGCAGTTCCCCGGGACAGCTCTATGGCTACACCTTC. V gene TRBV28 combines with J gene TRBJ1-2; 7 positions match TRBD1. Trimming removed 4 bases from V and 4 bases from J; junction bases left unmatched: 6. The CDR3 sequence is 14 residues long. The germline V gene has CDR1 MDHEN and CDR2 SYDVKM.

CDR3 DNA: TGTGCCAGCAGTTTACGACAGGGTGGGACCGTTACCTATGGCTACACCTTC. Amino acid sequence: CASSLRQGGTVTYGYTF. The V call is TRBV27, the J call TRBJ1-2; 7 nucleotides align to TRBD1. CDR3 length: 17 amino acids. Trimming cost V 2 bases and J 4 bases; bases outside gene matches: 13. Germline V gives CDR1 MNHEY, CDR2 SMNVEV (reference sequence).

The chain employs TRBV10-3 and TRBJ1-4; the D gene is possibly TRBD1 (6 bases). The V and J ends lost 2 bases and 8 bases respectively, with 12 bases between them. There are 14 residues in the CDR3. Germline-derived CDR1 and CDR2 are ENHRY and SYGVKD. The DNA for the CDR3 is TGTGCCATCAGTGAGACAGGGCTGGGGGAAAAACTGTTTTTT. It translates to CAISETGLGEKLFF.

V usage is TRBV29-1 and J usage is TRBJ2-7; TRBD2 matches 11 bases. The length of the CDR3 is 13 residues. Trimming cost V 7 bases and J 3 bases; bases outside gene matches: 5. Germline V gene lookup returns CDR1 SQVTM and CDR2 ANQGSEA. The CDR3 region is CSATTSGSYEQYF. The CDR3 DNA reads TGCAGCGCCACAACTAGCGGGAGCTACGAGCAGTACTTC.

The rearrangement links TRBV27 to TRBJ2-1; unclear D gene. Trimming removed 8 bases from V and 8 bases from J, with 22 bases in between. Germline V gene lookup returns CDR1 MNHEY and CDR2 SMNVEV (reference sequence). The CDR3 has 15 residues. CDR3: CASSSRNLRRYEQFF. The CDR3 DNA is TGTGCCAGCTCCTCCCGGAATCTACGGCGGTATGAGCAGTTCTTC.

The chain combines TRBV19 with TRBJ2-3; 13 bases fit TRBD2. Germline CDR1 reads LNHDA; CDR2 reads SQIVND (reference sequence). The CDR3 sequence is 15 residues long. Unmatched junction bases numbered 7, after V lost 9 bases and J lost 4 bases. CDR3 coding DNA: TGTGCCAGCATGACTAGCGGGAGGTCGGCAGATACGCAGTATTTT. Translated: CASMTSGRSADTQYF.

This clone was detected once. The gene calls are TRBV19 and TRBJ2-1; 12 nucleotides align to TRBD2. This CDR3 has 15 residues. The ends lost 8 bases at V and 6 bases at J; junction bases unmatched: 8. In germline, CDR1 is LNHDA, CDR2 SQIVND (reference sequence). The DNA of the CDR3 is TGTGCCAGTGGACTAGCGGGACCCCCGGCCAATGAGCAGTTCTTC. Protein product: CASGLAGPPANEQFF.

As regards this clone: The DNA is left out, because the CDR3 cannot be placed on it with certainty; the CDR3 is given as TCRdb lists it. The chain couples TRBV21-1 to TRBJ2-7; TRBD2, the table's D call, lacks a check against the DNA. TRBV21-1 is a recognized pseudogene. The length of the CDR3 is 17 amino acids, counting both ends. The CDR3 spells CASLYFGGGTTYYEQYF.

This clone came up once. The CDR3 loop is CASSFGIGPTDTQYF. The CDR3 region has the DNA TGTGCCAGCAGTTTCGGGATTGGGCCCACAGATACGCAGTATTTT. The chain has TRBV27 and TRBJ2-3, with D maybe TRBD2 (5 bases). In germline, CDR1 is MNHEY, CDR2 SMNVEV (reference sequence). CDR3 length: 15 amino acids. Trimming stripped 3 bases from V and 2 bases from J, with 12 bases between.

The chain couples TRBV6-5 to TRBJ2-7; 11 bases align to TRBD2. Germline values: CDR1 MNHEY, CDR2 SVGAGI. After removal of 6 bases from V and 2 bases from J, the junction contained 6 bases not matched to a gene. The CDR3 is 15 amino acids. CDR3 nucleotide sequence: TGTGCCAGCAGCCGGGGGACTAGCGGAGCCTACGAGCAGTACTTC. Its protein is CASSRGTSGAYEQYF.

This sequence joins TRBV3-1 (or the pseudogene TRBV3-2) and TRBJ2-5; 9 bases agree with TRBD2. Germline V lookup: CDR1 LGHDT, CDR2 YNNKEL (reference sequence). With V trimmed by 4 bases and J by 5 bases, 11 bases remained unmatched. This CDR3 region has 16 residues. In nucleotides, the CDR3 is TGTGCCAGCAGCCCCGCTCGGGGACTAGCAAGGGAGACCCAGTACTTC. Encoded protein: CASSPARGLARETQYF.

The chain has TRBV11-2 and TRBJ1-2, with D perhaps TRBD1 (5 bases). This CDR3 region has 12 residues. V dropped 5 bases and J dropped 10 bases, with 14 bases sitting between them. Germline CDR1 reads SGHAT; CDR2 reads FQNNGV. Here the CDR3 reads CASSRQGEVYTF. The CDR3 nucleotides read TGTGCCAGCAGCCGTCAGGGTGAAGTCTACACCTTC.

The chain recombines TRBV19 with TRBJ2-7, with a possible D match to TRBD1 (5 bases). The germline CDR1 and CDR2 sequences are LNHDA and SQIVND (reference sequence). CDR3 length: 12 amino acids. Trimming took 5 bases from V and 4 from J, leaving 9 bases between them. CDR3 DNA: TGTGCCAGTAGTTTTCCAGGGTACGAGCAGTACTTC. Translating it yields CASSFPGYEQYF.

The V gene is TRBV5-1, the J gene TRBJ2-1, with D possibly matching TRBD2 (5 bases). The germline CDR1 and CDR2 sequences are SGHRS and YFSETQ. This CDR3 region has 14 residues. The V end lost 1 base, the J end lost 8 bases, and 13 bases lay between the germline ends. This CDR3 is CASSLIASGDEQFF. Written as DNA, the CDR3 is TGCGCCAGCAGCTTGATAGCGTCGGGTGATGAGCAGTTCTTC.

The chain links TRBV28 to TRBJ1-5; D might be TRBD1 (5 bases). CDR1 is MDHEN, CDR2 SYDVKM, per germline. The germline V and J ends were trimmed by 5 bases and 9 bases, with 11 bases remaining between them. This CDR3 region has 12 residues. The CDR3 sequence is CASSTPGLPQHF. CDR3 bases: TGTGCCAGCAGTACACCGGGACTGCCCCAGCATTTT.

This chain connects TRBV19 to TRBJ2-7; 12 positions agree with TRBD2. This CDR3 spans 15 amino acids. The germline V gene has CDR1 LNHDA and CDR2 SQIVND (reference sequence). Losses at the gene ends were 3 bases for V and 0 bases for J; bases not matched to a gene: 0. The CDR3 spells CASSMGLAGSYEQYF. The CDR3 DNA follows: TGTGCCAGTAGTATGGGACTAGCGGGCTCCTACGAGCAGTACTTC.